This T cell receptor beta chain was captured in a study of blood T cell repertoires in COVID-19. Study-level background: Acute and convalescent COVID-19 specimens originated in the United States, Italy and Spain. From T cells, B-cell-depleted T cells, or PBMCs came the material, which was cDNA or gDNA.

Original methodology: Amplification from reference gene primers served as the basis for estimated nucleated cell counts. Using immunoSEQ multiplex PCR, the repertoire was profiled, and TCRdb retains in-frame clones only, with some absent. The V and J calls and clone size come from that table; D and trimming were worked out from the DNA. The sample holds around 50,000 clones, under 90% seen once. Trimming took 0 bases from V and 0 from J, leaving 11 bases between them. Per the germline V gene, CDR1 is SGHTA and CDR2 is FQGNSA. This CDR3 has 16 residues. Followed longitudinally, the Seattle patients had been enrolled during active infection. This clone appeared a single time.

Sequencing used peripheral blood. The TCR originated in a man older than 75 with COVID-19, enrolled during active disease. This chain connects TRBV7-2 to TRBJ1-1; D call uncertain. The CDR3 nucleotides are TGTGCCAGCAGCTTAGCGTTCGCCAGGATGAACACTGAAGCTTTCTTT. Translated: CASSLAFARMNTEAFF.